This TCR beta chain was identified in a study of memory CD4+ T cells and cytomegalovirus serostatus. Study-level information: This sample comes from healthy Belgian adults, about 10 CMV seropositive, 24 seronegative.

The CDR3 is made up of 14 amino acids. Germline values: CDR1 GTSNPN, CDR2 SVGIG (reference sequence). V lost 3 bases and J 4 bases, leaving 13 bases between the germline ends. The sort gate was single viable CD3+CD4+CD8-CD45RO+ cells for memory CD4+ T cells. The repertoire was sequenced with immunoSEQ multiplex PCR; TCRdb's copy has only in-frame clones and lacks some. The sample comprises 48,000 or so clones, about 77% of which are singletons, and 0.78% rests with the top ten. The sequence derives from an adult in good health and CMV-seronegative. The sequenced sample consisted of memory CD4+ T cells from blood. The rearrangement links TRBV30 to TRBJ1-3; D might be TRBD1 (6 bases). The CDR3 DNA reads TGTGCCTGGAGGAGCAGGGGCGCGGGAAACACCATATATTTT. The encoded protein is CAWRSRGAGNTIYF.